Shown below are 14 T cell receptor beta chains from a single sample sequenced in a study of T cell responses to AZD1222 COVID-19 vaccine. Assay: immunoSEQ multiplex PCR; the TCRdb copy retains only in-frame clones and omits some. The data contain approximately 110,000 clones, approximately 90% of them singletons. Sequenced material: peripheral blood, taken 28 days after the second AZD1222 dose. These receptors came from an adult who received the AZD1222 COVID-19 vaccine.

This chain connects TRBV5-1 to TRBJ2-3; weak D call: TRBD2 (5 bases). Germline values: CDR1 SGHRS, CDR2 YFSETQ. The germline V and J ends were trimmed by 6 bases and 1 base, with 15 bases remaining between them. This CDR3 contains 15 residues. The CDR3 protein is CASTPGSGGTDTQYF. In DNA form, the CDR3 reads TGCGCCAGCACTCCGGGGTCGGGCGGCACAGATACGCAGTATTTT.

The chain is built from TRBV5-1 and TRBJ2-3; 9 nucleotides match TRBD2. In germline, CDR1 is SGHRS, CDR2 YFSETQ. The CDR3 loop spans 18 amino acids. Trimming removed 3 bases from V and 0 bases from J; junction bases left unmatched: 11. The CDR3: CASSYSRTLAGSTDTQYF. CDR3 nucleotide sequence: TGCGCCAGCAGCTACTCTCGTACCCTAGCGGGGAGCACAGATACGCAGTATTTT. Complete variable domain (other parts from reference TRBV5-1 and TRBJ2-3): KAGVTQTPRYLIKTRGQQVTLSCSPISGHRSVSWYQQTPGQGLQFLFEYFSETQRNKGNFPGRFSGRQFSNSRSEMNVSTLELGDSALYLCASSYSRTLAGSTDTQYFGPGTRLTVL.

The V gene is TRBV29-1, the J gene TRBJ2-3, with D possibly being TRBD2 (5 bases). The germline V gene encodes CDR1 SQVTM and CDR2 ANQGSEA. The CDR3 extends over 13 amino acids. The V end was cut by 6 bases, the J end by 0 bases, with 10 bases between. The CDR3 DNA reads TGCAGCGTGCGAGCGGAGAGCACAGATACGCAGTATTTT. This encodes CSVRAESTDTQYF.

This chain links TRBV7-8 with TRBJ2-2, with D perhaps matching TRBD1 (6 bases). CDR3 length equals 16 residues. Germline lookup yields CDR1 SGHVS and CDR2 FQNEAQ. V was pared by 3 bases and J by 2 bases, with 13 bases between. CDR3 nucleotide sequence: TGTGCCAGCAGCTTTAGACAGGTTCTAAACACCGGGGAGCTGTTTTTT. This translates into CASSFRQVLNTGELFF.

The rearrangement uses TRBV7-2 and TRBJ2-2; D ambiguous. The length of the CDR3 is 14 residues. Germline V gene data show CDR1 as SGHTA and CDR2 as FQGNSA. The ends were cut back, 4 bases at V and 1 base at J, with 7 bases in the middle. The CDR3 is CASSSKRNTGELFF. The CDR3 coding sequence is TGTGCCAGCAGCTCTAAGCGGAACACCGGGGAGCTGTTTTTT.

V usage is TRBV24-1 and J usage is TRBJ2-1, with D unresolved. V lost 5 bases and J lost 6, with 10 bases in between. This CDR3 region has 13 residues. The germline V gene has CDR1 KGHDR and CDR2 SFDVKD. The CDR3, as DNA: TGTGCCACCAGTGCTAGGGCCGGCAATGAGCAGTTCTTC. This codes for CATSARAGNEQFF.

The V and J genes are TRBV4-1 and TRBJ1-4; unclear D gene. The V end lost 1 base, the J end lost 0 bases, and 15 bases lay between the germline ends. The germline V gene encodes CDR1 MGHRA and CDR2 YSYEKL. This CDR3 is 18 amino acids long. The CDR3 spells CASSQATSYFATNEKLFF. For the CDR3, the DNA is TGCGCCAGCAGCCAAGCCACCTCTTATTTCGCAACTAATGAAAAACTGTTTTTT.

The chain carries TRBV28 and TRBJ1-1; 7 nucleotides line up with TRBD1. The germline CDR1 and CDR2 sequences are MDHEN and SYDVKM. This CDR3 has 18 amino acids. The trim removed 5 bases at V and 0 bases at J, leaving 15 bases unmatched. The DNA of the CDR3 is TGTGCCAGCAGTCCTCCGAAACAGGGGATTAATATGAACACTGAAGCTTTCTTT. Residues: CASSPPKQGINMNTEAFF.

This clone was recorded only once. The chain couples TRBV2 to TRBJ2-1, with 7 bases aligning to TRBD2. The germline V gene has CDR1 SNHLY and CDR2 FYNNEI. The CDR3 has 15 residues. V gave up 3 bases and J gave up 4 bases; unmatched junction bases: 6. The CDR3 nucleotides are TGTGCCAGCAGTGAGGAGTCTAGCGGATACAATGAGCAGTTCTTC. Its protein product is CASSEESSGYNEQFF.

This sequence joins TRBV19 and TRBJ2-5, with unresolved D. The CDR3 runs to 14 residues. Trimming removed 3 bases from V and 5 bases from J, with 13 bases in between. From germline, CDR1 is LNHDA and CDR2 SQIVND (reference sequence). The chain's CDR3 is CASSIDSAGETQYF. The CDR3 region has the DNA TGTGCCAGTAGTATCGACTCAGCTGGGGAGACCCAGTACTTC. The whole variable domain, filled in from reference TRBV19 and TRBJ2-5, reads DGGITQSPKYLFRKEGQNVTLSCEQNLNHDAMYWYRQDPGQGLRLIYYSQIVNDFQKGDIAEGYSVSREKKESFPLTVTSAQKNPTAFYLCASSIDSAGETQYFGPGTRLLVL.

The chain carries TRBV28 and TRBJ1-2; D call uncertain. Germline V lookup: CDR1 MDHEN, CDR2 SYDVKM. The length of the CDR3 is 14 residues. V was trimmed by 6 bases and J by 3 bases, leaving 14 bases between them. The CDR3 spells CASSTPLTDYGYTF. The CDR3 DNA follows: TGTGCCAGCAGCACTCCCCTAACTGACTATGGCTACACCTTC.

V is TRBV5-1 and J is TRBJ2-2; 10 bases map to TRBD1. In germline, CDR1 is SGHRS, CDR2 YFSETQ. CDR3 length: 14 amino acids. V dropped 10 bases and J dropped 4; count of bases not matched to a gene: 7. The CDR3 protein is CAGRQGAGTGELFF. The CDR3 DNA follows: TGCGCCGGAAGACAGGGGGCGGGCACCGGGGAGCTGTTTTTT.

The CDR3 DNA reads as TGTGCCAGCACTACAGGGGGGGACAATCAGCCCCAGCATTTT. It yields the protein CASTTGGDNQPQHF. J is TRBJ1-5 and V is TRBV28; 8 bases are a match to TRBD1. Germline V gives CDR1 MDHEN, CDR2 SYDVKM. This CDR3 contains 14 residues. Trimming removed 7 bases from V and 3 bases from J; junction bases left unmatched: 5.

The chain carries TRBV6-1 and TRBJ1-6, with D hard to call. V gave up 6 bases and J gave up 0 bases, with 15 bases separating them. Germline V lookup: CDR1 MNHNS, CDR2 SASEGT. This CDR3 contains 17 residues. The CDR3 region has the DNA TGTGCCAGCAGGGAAAGTAAGAGAAGCTCCTATAATTCACCCCTCCACTTT. This gives the protein CASRESKRSSYNSPLHF.